This TCR beta chain originates from a study of T cell responses to AZD1222 COVID-19 vaccine. Method: immunoSEQ multiplex PCR; TCRdb's copy keeps in-frame clones and lacks some. The sample has about 100,000 clones, over 75% seen once; the top ten hold 2.5% to 3.5%. The germline V gene has CDR1 SQVTM and CDR2 ANQGSEA. V lost 1 base, J lost 7 bases, and 6 bases stayed unmatched. The CDR3 sequence is 14 residues long. The V and J genes are TRBV29-1 and TRBJ2-5, with TRBD2 matching 10 bases. The sample in question was peripheral blood, obtained on day 0 of AZD1222 vaccination. The source of this sequence is an adult in good health. The CDR3: CSVEGLAGGTTQYF. The DNA of the CDR3 is TGCAGCGTTGAAGGACTAGCGGGTGGTACGACCCAGTACTTC.